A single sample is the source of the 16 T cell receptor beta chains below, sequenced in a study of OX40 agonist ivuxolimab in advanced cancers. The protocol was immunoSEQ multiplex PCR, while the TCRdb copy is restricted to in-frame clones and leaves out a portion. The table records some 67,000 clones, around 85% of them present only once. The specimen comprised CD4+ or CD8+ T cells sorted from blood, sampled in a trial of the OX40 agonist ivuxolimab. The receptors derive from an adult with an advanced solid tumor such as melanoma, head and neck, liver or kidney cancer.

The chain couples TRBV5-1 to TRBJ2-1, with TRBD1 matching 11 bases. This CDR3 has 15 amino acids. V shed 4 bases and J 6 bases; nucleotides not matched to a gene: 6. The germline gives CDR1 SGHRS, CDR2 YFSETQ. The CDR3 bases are TGCGCCAGCAGCCCGCAAGGACAGGGGGCCAATGAGCAGTTCTTC. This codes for CASSPQGQGANEQFF. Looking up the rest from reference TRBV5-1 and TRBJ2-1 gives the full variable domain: KAGVTQTPRYLIKTRGQQVTLSCSPISGHRSVSWYQQTPGQGLQFLFEYFSETQRNKGNFPGRFSGRQFSNSRSEMNVSTLELGDSALYLCASSPQGQGANEQFFGPGTRLTVL.

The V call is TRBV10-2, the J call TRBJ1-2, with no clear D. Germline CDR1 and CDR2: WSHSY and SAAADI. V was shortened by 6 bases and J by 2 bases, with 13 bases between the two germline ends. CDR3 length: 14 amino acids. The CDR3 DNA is TGCGCCAGCAGGGAGGACGGAGGAAACTATGGCTACACCTTC. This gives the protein CASREDGGNYGYTF.

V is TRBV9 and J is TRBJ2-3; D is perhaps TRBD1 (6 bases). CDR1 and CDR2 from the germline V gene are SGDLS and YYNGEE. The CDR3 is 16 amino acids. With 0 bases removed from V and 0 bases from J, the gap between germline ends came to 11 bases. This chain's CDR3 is CASSVGGGRSTDTQYF. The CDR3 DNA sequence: TGTGCCAGCAGCGTAGGAGGGGGTCGGAGCACAGATACGCAGTATTTT.

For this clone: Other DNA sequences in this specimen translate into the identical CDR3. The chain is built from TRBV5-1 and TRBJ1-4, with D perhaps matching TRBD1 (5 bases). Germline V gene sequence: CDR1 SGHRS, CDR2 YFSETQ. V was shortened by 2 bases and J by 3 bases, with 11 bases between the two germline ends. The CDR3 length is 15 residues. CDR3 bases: TGCGCCAGCAGCTTTGGCGGGGCGGCTAATGAAAAACTGTTTTTT. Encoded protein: CASSFGGAANEKLFF.

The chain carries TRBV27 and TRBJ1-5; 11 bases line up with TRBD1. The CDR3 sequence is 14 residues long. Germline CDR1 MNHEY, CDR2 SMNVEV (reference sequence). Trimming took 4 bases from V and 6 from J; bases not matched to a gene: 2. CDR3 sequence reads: CASSSDRGRQPQHF. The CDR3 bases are TGTGCCAGCAGTTCGGACAGGGGGCGTCAGCCCCAGCATTTT.

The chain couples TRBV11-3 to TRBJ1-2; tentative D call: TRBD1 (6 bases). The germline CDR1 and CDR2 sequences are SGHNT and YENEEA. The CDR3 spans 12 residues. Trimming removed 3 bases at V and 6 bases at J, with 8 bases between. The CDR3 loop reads CASSFRGDGYTF. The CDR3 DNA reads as TGTGCCAGCAGCTTCAGGGGTGATGGCTACACCTTC.

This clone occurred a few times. CDR3 residues: CASSPLPGQGADGYTF. Written as DNA, the CDR3 is TGCGCCAGCAGCCCCCTCCCGGGACAGGGGGCGGATGGCTACACCTTC. The chain couples TRBV5-1 to TRBJ1-2; 12 nucleotides align to TRBD1. The CDR3 is 16 amino acids. The germline CDR1 and CDR2 sequences are SGHRS and YFSETQ. V lost 4 bases to trimming and J lost 6 bases; unmatched junction nucleotides: 10.

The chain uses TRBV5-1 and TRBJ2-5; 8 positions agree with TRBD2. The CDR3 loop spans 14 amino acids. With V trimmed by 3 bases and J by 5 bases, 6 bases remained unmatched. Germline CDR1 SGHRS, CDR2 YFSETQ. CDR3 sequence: CASSWRGEAETQYF. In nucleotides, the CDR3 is TGCGCCAGCAGCTGGCGGGGGGAGGCGGAGACCCAGTACTTC.

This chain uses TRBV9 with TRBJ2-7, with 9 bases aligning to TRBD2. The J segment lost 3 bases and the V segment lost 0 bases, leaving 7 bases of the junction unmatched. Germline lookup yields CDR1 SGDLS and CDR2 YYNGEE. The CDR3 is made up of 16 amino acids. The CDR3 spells CASSVARASGIYEQYF. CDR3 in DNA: TGTGCCAGCAGCGTAGCTAGGGCTAGCGGGATCTACGAGCAGTACTTC.

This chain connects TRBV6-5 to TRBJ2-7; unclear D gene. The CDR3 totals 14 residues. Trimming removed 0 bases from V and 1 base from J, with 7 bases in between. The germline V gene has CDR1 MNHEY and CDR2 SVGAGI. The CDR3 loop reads CASSYSGWSYEQYF. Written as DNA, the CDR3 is TGTGCCAGCAGTTACTCAGGGTGGTCCTACGAGCAGTACTTC.

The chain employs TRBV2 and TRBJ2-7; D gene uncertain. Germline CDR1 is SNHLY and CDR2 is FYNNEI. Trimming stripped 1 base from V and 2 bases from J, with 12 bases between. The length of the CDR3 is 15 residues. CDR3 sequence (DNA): TGTGCCAGCAGTGAAGGGGGATCCTTTACCTACGAGCAGTACTTC. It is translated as CASSEGGSFTYEQYF.

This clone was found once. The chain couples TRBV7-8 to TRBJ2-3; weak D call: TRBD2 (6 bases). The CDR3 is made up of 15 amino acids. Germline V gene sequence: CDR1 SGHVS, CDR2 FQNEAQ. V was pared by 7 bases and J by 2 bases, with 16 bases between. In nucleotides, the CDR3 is TGTGCCAGCAAGGGGTGGCGGGGATCCACAGATACGCAGTATTTT. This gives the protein CASKGWRGSTDTQYF.

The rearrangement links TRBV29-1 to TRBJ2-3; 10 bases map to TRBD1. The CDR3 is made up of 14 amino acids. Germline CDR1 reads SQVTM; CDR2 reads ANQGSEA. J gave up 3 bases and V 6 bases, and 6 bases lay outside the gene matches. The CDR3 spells CSVGGQGKTDTQYF. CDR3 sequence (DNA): TGCAGCGTCGGGGGACAGGGGAAAACAGATACGCAGTATTTT.

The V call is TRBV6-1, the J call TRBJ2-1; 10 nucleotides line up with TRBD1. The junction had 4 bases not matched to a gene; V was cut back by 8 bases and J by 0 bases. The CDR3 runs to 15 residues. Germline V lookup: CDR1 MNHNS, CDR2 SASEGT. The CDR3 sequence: CASGRTGGSYNEQFF. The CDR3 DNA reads TGTGCCAGCGGACGGACAGGGGGCTCCTACAATGAGCAGTTCTTC.

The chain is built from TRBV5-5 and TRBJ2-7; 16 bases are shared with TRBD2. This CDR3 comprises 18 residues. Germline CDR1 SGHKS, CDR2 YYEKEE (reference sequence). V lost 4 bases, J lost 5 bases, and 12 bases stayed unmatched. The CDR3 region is CASSLEGLAGGNLHEQYF. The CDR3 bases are TGTGCCAGCAGCCTAGAGGGACTAGCGGGGGGGAATCTCCACGAGCAGTACTTC.

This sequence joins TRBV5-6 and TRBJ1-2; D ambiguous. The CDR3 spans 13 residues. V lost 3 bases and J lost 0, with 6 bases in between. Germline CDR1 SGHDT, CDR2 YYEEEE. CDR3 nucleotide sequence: TGTGCCAGCAGCTCCACGCCTAACTATGGCTACACCTTC. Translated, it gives CASSSTPNYGYTF.